The 15 T cell receptor beta chains listed next were all sequenced from one sample in a study of Ad26.COV2.S vaccination and SARS-CoV-2 variants. Documented treatment: around 19 received Ad26.COV2.S at low or high dose, single or two shots; a few received placebo; per-sample allocation not given. Sampling happened 63 days after the first vaccine or placebo injection. Sequencing was performed with immunoSEQ multiplex PCR; in TCRdb, only in-frame clones are kept and a portion is missing. The sample has roughly 400,000 clones, about nine tenths seen once. This specimen was peripheral blood, taken in a trial of Ad26.COV2.S vaccine versus placebo. These receptors originate from a person aged 18-60 years who received the Ad26.COV2.S COVID-19 vaccine or a placebo.

This chain uses TRBV2 with TRBJ2-7, with 8 bases matching TRBD1. Unmatched junction bases numbered 3, after V lost 6 bases and J lost 2 bases. Germline V gene sequence: CDR1 SNHLY, CDR2 FYNNEI. There are 13 residues in the CDR3. The CDR3 region has the DNA TGTGCCAGCAGGGGGACAGGTCCCTACGAGCAGTACTTC. This gives the protein CASRGTGPYEQYF.

CDR3 residues: CASSETFAGYGYTF. CDR3 in DNA: TGCGCCAGCAGTGAAACCTTCGCCGGCTATGGCTACACCTTC. V and J are TRBV10-2 and TRBJ1-2, with D uncertain. Germline CDR1 and CDR2: WSHSY and SAAADI. V was cut by 3 bases and J by 4 bases, with 12 bases left in between. The CDR3 sequence is 14 residues long.

This clone was picked up one time. The chain employs TRBV6-4 and TRBJ2-1, with D tentatively TRBD2 (6 bases). This CDR3 comprises 14 residues. The germline V gene has CDR1 MRHNA and CDR2 SNTAGT. Trimming left V 6 bases short and J 7 bases short, with 16 bases between. The CDR3 is CASSLGGNKNEQFF. For the CDR3, the DNA is TGTGCCAGCAGCCTCGGCGGGAATAAGAATGAGCAGTTCTTC.

The chain combines TRBV13 with TRBJ1-1; 7 bases are shared with TRBD1. The CDR3 is 14 amino acids. Trimming removed 7 bases from V and 4 bases from J; junction bases left unmatched: 9. The germline gives CDR1 PRHDT, CDR2 FYEKMQ (reference sequence). The CDR3 DNA sequence: TGTGCCAGCATCCGGACAGGATTGGGCACTGAAGCTTTCTTT. Translated: CASIRTGLGTEAFF.

V and J are TRBV7-9 and TRBJ2-5; tentative D call: TRBD2 (5 bases). This CDR3 region has 15 residues. Germline V CDR1 and CDR2: SEHNR, FQNEAQ (reference sequence). Trimming shortened V by 6 bases and J by 1 base, and 15 bases separated the two germline ends. This CDR3 reads CASSYTSFSQETQYF. The DNA for the CDR3 is TGTGCCAGCAGTTACACTAGTTTTAGCCAAGAGACCCAGTACTTC.

V is TRBV28 and J is TRBJ1-5; D gene uncertain. Per the germline V gene, CDR1 is MDHEN and CDR2 is SYDVKM. CDR3 length: 15 amino acids. The V and J ends lost 2 bases and 5 bases respectively, with 13 bases between them. The DNA for the CDR3 is TGTGCCAGCAGTTTAAGCCCTTTCGGAGATCAGCCCCAGCATTTT. It yields the protein CASSLSPFGDQPQHF.

As concerns this clone: Other DNA sequences in this specimen translate into the identical CDR3. The chain combines TRBV7-2 with TRBJ2-7, with D unclear. The V end lost 5 bases, the J end lost 2 bases, and 4 bases lay between the germline ends. CDR1 and CDR2 from the germline V gene are SGHTA and FQGNSA. The CDR3 is made up of 11 amino acids. CDR3 DNA sequence: TGTGCCAGCAGCCCAGCCTACGAGCAGTACTTC. It yields the protein CASSPAYEQYF.

The V and J genes are TRBV28 and TRBJ2-7; D is undetermined. The CDR3 runs to 13 residues. V was cut by 6 bases and J by 7 bases, with 16 bases left in between. Germline assignment: CDR1 MDHEN and CDR2 SYDVKM. The CDR3 DNA reads as TGTGCCAGCAGCCCCCGGGCCCGCAGGGAGCAGTACTTC. Its protein is CASSPRARREQYF.

This chain connects TRBV3-1 (or the pseudogene TRBV3-2) to TRBJ2-3; D might be TRBD1 (5 bases). The CDR3 runs 16 residues. V dropped 1 base and J dropped 0 bases, with 11 bases sitting between them. Germline-derived CDR1 and CDR2 are LGHDT and YNNKEL (reference sequence). As DNA, the CDR3 is TGTGCCAGCAGCCAAGGGCAGGGTCGGAGCACAGATACGCAGTATTTT. Protein sequence: CASSQGQGRSTDTQYF.

In DNA form, the CDR3 reads TGTGCCACCAGTGAGGGGACTAGCGGGAACAATGAGCAGTTCTTC. It encodes CATSEGTSGNNEQFF. This chain links TRBV24-1 with TRBJ2-1, with 13 bases lining up with TRBD2. With 4 bases clipped from V and 5 bases from J, the junction kept 1 base outside the gene matches. CDR3 size: 15 residues. Germline CDR1 reads KGHDR; CDR2 reads SFDVKD.

The gene calls are TRBV25-1 and TRBJ2-3; TRBD1 matches at 7 bases. The germline V gene encodes CDR1 MGHDK and CDR2 SYGVNS. Trimming took 4 bases from V and 2 from J; bases not matched to a gene: 3. This CDR3 is built from 14 residues. CDR3 in amino acids: CASSGDRATDTQYF. CDR3 in DNA: TGTGCCAGCAGTGGAGACAGGGCCACAGATACGCAGTATTTT.

The V call is TRBV24-1, the J call TRBJ2-5, with 9 bases that match TRBD1. CDR3 length: 14 residues. CDR1 and CDR2 (germline): KGHDR, SFDVKD. With V trimmed by 4 bases and J by 4 bases, 3 bases remained unmatched. CDR3 loop: CATSETGGVETQYF. The CDR3, as DNA: TGTGCCACCAGTGAAACAGGGGGCGTAGAGACCCAGTACTTC.

J is TRBJ2-5 and V is TRBV30; D may be TRBD1 (7 bases). V shed 0 bases and J shed 4 bases, with 15 bases lying between them. Germline CDR1 reads GTSNPN; CDR2 reads SVGIG (reference sequence). This CDR3 contains 15 residues. CDR3 sequence (DNA): TGTGCCTGGAGTGTAGGTGGAGGGGGCGGAGAGACCCAGTACTTC. Translation gives CAWSVGGGGGETQYF. The whole variable domain, remainder taken from reference TRBV30 and TRBJ2-5, is SQTIHQWPATLVQPVGSPLSLECTVEGTSNPNLYWYRQAAGRGLQLLFYSVGIGQISSEVPQNLSASRPQDRQFILSSKKLLLSDSGFYLCAWSVGGGGGETQYFGPGTRLLVL.

The chain has TRBV11-2 and TRBJ2-3, with D hard to call. This CDR3 comprises 11 residues. V dropped 6 bases and J dropped 5 bases, with 6 bases sitting between them. Germline V gene data show CDR1 as SGHAT and CDR2 as FQNNGV. The CDR3 spells CASRGRDTQYF. The CDR3 DNA sequence: TGTGCCAGCAGGGGAAGAGATACGCAGTATTTT.

With respect to this clone: The sample holds other DNA sequences that translate to the same CDR3. The chain is built from TRBV19 and TRBJ1-5, with 7 nucleotides matching TRBD1. J lost 2 bases, V lost 6 bases, and 1 base had no gene match. From germline, CDR1 is LNHDA and CDR2 SQIVND (reference sequence). There are 13 residues in the CDR3. CDR3 region: CASSGTGNQPQHF. The CDR3 coding sequence is TGTGCCAGTAGCGGGACAGGCAATCAGCCCCAGCATTTT. Full variable domain (outside the CDR3, taken from reference TRBV19 and TRBJ1-5): DGGITQSPKYLFRKEGQNVTLSCEQNLNHDAMYWYRQDPGQGLRLIYYSQIVNDFQKGDIAEGYSVSREKKESFPLTVTSAQKNPTAFYLCASSGTGNQPQHFGDGTRLSIL.